This passage covers 19 T cell receptor beta chains from one sample sequenced in a study of spatial heterogeneity in lung cancer. Sample time point: sample taken at primary tumor resection. TCRdb re-called the 5' RACE reads with MiXCR, one entry per CDR3 protein. Of some 34,000 distinct CDR3 sequences in the sample, under 8% are singletons; the top ten hold around 30%. Material: PBMCs, obtained at surgery. The receptor set was obtained from a female donor with early-stage non-small cell lung cancer.

This clonotype was counted ten times or more. The chain recombines TRBV30 with TRBJ1-2; 7 positions agree with TRBD1. Germline values: CDR1 GTSNPN, CDR2 SVGIG (reference sequence). The CDR3 is made up of 12 amino acids. J gave up 2 bases and V 8 bases, and 5 bases lay outside the gene matches. The CDR3 DNA sequence: TGTGCCCGGGACAGTAGAAACTATGGCTACACCTTC. Its translation is CARDSRNYGYTF.

Judged by abundance, this clonotype is medium-sized. The rearrangement joins TRBV3-1 to TRBJ2-2; a weak D match, TRBD2 (5 bases). Trimming took off 4 bases at V and 4 bases at J, with 10 bases between the two ends. From germline, CDR1 is LGHDT and CDR2 YNNKEL (reference sequence). The CDR3 contains 14 residues. CDR3: CASSLVRGTGELFF. For the CDR3, the DNA is TGTGCCAGCAGCCTTGTCCGGGGCACCGGGGAGCTGTTTTTT.

V and J are TRBV4-3 and TRBJ2-3; tentatively, D is TRBD1 (5 bases). CDR1 is LGHNA, CDR2 YSLEER, per germline. CDR3 size: 16 residues. V was cut by 1 base and J by 2 bases, with 13 bases left in between. The CDR3 sequence: CASSQAPQGFTDTQYF. The CDR3 region has the DNA TGCGCCAGCAGCCAAGCCCCTCAGGGATTCACAGATACGCAGTATTTT.

The chain is built from TRBV20-1 and TRBJ2-1, with 13 bases that match TRBD2. From germline, CDR1 is DFQATT and CDR2 SNEGSKA (reference sequence). CDR3 length equals 16 residues. Trimming took 2 bases from V and 5 from J; bases not matched to a gene: 6. The CDR3 DNA reads as TGCAGTGCTAGATTAACGGGACTAGCGGGAAACAATGAGCAGTTCTTC. This codes for CSARLTGLAGNNEQFF.

This clonotype has ten or more counts. The J gene is TRBJ2-5, the V gene TRBV6-2 or TRBV6-3; possibly TRBD2 for D (6 bases). The ends were cut back, 4 bases at V and 2 bases at J, with 11 bases in the middle. Germline lookup yields CDR1 MNHEY and CDR2 SVGEGT. The length of the CDR3 is 14 residues. The CDR3 nucleotides read TGTGCCAGCAGTTCCCGGGACTTTCAAGAGACCCAGTACTTC. The encoded protein is CASSSRDFQETQYF.

In its sample, this clonotype was seen a few times. The V call is TRBV7-2, the J call TRBJ2-5; D ambiguous. The CDR3 totals 13 residues. Trimming took off 0 bases at V and 2 bases at J, with 4 bases between the two ends. CDR1 and CDR2 (germline): SGHTA, FQGNSA. CDR3 in amino acids: CASSLAVQETQYF. The CDR3 DNA reads TGTGCCAGCAGCTTAGCTGTACAAGAGACCCAGTACTTC.

The genes are TRBV2 and TRBJ1-1; 11 bases are a match to TRBD1. The CDR3 has 16 amino acids. Unmatched junction bases numbered 8, after V lost 4 bases and J lost 4 bases. Germline V lookup: CDR1 SNHLY, CDR2 FYNNEI. CDR3 region: CASSGTGGVLSTEAFF. The CDR3 region has the DNA TGTGCCAGCAGTGGGACAGGGGGCGTTTTGAGCACTGAAGCTTTCTTT.

This clonotype was seen repeatedly, ten times or more. The chain is built from TRBV5-1 and TRBJ2-1; D not resolved. This CDR3 has 15 residues. Germline V gene sequence: CDR1 SGHRS, CDR2 YFSETQ. Deletions cut 0 bases from V and 0 bases from J, with 7 bases between. The DNA for the CDR3 is TGCGCCAGCAGCTTGGCCCAAAGCTCCTACAATGAGCAGTTCTTC. This gives the protein CASSLAQSSYNEQFF.

This clonotype came up many times. The genes are TRBV15 and TRBJ1-5, with TRBD1 as a possible D gene (6 bases). The germline CDR1 and CDR2 sequences are LNHNV and YYDKDF (reference sequence). The CDR3 sequence is 15 residues long. V was shortened by 5 bases and J by 1 base, with 12 bases between the two germline ends. DNA of the CDR3: TGTGCCACCAGCCAGGGGTTTTCGAGCAATCAGCCCCAGCATTTT. Translating it yields CATSQGFSSNQPQHF.

This clonotype was recorded many times. The chain couples TRBV20-1 to TRBJ1-2; 7 bases map to TRBD1. Germline assignment: CDR1 DFQATT and CDR2 SNEGSKA (reference sequence). V lost 0 bases and J lost 5; bases outside the gene matches: 12. The CDR3 is made up of 16 amino acids. As DNA, the CDR3 is TGCAGTGCTAGAGACCTTAGGACAGGACCCTCGTATGGCTACACCTTC. This translates into CSARDLRTGPSYGYTF.

The chain joins TRBV19 to TRBJ2-3, with 7 bases that match TRBD1. The trim removed 7 bases at V and 0 bases at J, leaving 7 bases unmatched. Germline CDR1 is LNHDA and CDR2 is SQIVND (reference sequence). CDR3 length equals 15 residues. CDR3 DNA: TGTGCCAGTAATCCGGACAGGTCTAGCACAGATACGCAGTATTTT. Protein product: CASNPDRSSTDTQYF.

The V and J genes are TRBV18 and TRBJ2-7, with 7 bases identical to TRBD1. The trim removed 4 bases at V and 2 bases at J, leaving 5 bases unmatched. The CDR3 totals 14 residues. Germline V gene sequence: CDR1 KGHSH, CDR2 LQKENI. CDR3 nucleotides: TGTGCCAGCTCACTGGACAGGAACGCCTACGAGCAGTACTTC. As protein: CASSLDRNAYEQYF.

Only a few counts were recorded for this clonotype. The rearrangement uses TRBV2 and TRBJ2-4, with 8 bases aligning to TRBD2. The CDR3 covers 14 residues. Trimming at V came to 8 bases and at J to 7 bases, leaving 10 bases not matched to a gene. Germline V gives CDR1 SNHLY, CDR2 FYNNEI. The CDR3, as DNA: TGTGCCAGCTCGCAGGACCCGGGAGGGAACATTCAGTACTTC. Encoded protein: CASSQDPGGNIQYF.

The table lists this clonotype with a few counts. The chain is built from TRBV20-1 and TRBJ2-7; 11 bases agree with TRBD2. The CDR3 loop spans 12 amino acids. CDR1 and CDR2 (germline): DFQATT, SNEGSKA (reference sequence). This chain's CDR3 is CSTSGSGNEQYF. The CDR3 nucleotides are TGCAGCACTAGCGGGAGTGGCAACGAGCAGTACTTC.

The table lists this clonotype with many counts. This chain joins TRBV12-3 or TRBV12-4 and TRBJ2-5; 7 positions match TRBD1. V dropped 6 bases and J dropped 1; count of bases not matched to a gene: 2. The CDR3 extends over 13 amino acids. The CDR3 sequence is CASRRDSQETQYF. CDR3 nucleotide sequence: TGTGCCAGCAGGAGGGACAGCCAAGAGACCCAGTACTTC.

This clonotype has ten or more counts. This rearrangement joins TRBV6-1 to TRBJ2-7; D gene ambiguous. Between the trimmed V and J ends, which lost 4 bases and 4 bases, there was a span of 8 bases. Per the germline V gene, CDR1 is MNHNS and CDR2 is SASEGT. The CDR3 has 12 residues. The CDR3 DNA follows: TGTGCCAGCAGTGTGGCGGAATACGAGCAGTACTTC. It codes for CASSVAEYEQYF.

This rearrangement joins TRBV11-2 to TRBJ1-3; TRBD1 aligns across 7 bases. The J segment lost 4 bases and the V segment lost 3 bases, leaving 9 bases of the junction unmatched. Per the germline V gene, CDR1 is SGHAT and CDR2 is FQNNGV. The CDR3 length is 16 residues. CDR3 coding DNA: TGTGCCAGCAGCTTGTTGAGGGGGCGCCGGGGAAACACCATATATTTT. Translated, it gives CASSLLRGRRGNTIYF.

Ten or more counts support this clonotype. The gene calls are TRBV5-1 and TRBJ2-3; TRBD1 might be the D (6 bases). The CDR3 runs to 13 residues. V lost 7 bases and J 5 bases, leaving 14 bases between the germline ends. Germline assignment: CDR1 SGHRS and CDR2 YFSETQ. The CDR3 loop is CASARGPGDTQYF. In nucleotides, the CDR3 is TGCGCCAGCGCCAGGGGCCCCGGAGATACGCAGTATTTT.

This clonotype was counted ten times or more. This chain uses TRBV6-5 with TRBJ2-1; 9 nucleotides agree with TRBD2. The V gene's germline CDR1 is MNHEY and CDR2 SVGAGI. CDR3 size: 16 residues. With 6 bases clipped from V and 1 base from J, the junction kept 7 bases outside the gene matches. The CDR3 bases are TGTGCCAGCAGCCGGACTAGCGATGAATCCTACAATGAGCAGTTCTTC. Protein product: CASSRTSDESYNEQFF.